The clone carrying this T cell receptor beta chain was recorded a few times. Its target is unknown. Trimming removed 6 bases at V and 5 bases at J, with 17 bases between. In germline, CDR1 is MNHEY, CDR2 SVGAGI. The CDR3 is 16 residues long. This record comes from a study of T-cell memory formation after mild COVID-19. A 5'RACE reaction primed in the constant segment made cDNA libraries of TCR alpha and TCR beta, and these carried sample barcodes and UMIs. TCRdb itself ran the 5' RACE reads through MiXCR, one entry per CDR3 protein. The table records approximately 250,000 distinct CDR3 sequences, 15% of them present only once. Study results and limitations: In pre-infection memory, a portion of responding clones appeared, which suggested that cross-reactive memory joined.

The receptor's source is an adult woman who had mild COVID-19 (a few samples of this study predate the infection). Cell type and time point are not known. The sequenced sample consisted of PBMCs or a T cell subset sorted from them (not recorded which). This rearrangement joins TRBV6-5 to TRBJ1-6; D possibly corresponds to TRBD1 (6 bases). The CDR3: CASRGGRGRNNSPLHF. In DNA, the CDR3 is TGTGCCAGCAGGGGGGGGCGGGGAAGAAATAATTCACCCCTCCACTTT.